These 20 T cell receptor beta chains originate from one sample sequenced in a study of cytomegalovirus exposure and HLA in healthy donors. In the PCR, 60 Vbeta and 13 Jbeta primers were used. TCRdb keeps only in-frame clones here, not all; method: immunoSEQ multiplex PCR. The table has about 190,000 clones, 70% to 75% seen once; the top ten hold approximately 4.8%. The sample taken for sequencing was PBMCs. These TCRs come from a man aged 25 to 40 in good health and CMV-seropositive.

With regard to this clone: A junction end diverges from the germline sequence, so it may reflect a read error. Here the CDR3 reads CASSPRQERVNTEAFF. In DNA form, the CDR3 reads TGTGCTAGCAGCCCCAGGCAGGAGCGGGTGAACACTGAAGCTTTCTTT. The chain joins TRBV7-7 to TRBJ1-1, with D unclear. CDR3 length equals 16 residues. CDR1 is SSHAT, CDR2 FNYEAQ, per germline (reference sequence).

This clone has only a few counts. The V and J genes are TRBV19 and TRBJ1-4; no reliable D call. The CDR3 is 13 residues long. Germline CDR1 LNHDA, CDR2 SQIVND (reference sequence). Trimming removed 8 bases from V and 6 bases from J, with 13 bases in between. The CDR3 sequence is CASGLAGDEKLFF. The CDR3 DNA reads TGTGCCAGTGGCCTTGCAGGCGATGAAAAACTGTTTTTT.

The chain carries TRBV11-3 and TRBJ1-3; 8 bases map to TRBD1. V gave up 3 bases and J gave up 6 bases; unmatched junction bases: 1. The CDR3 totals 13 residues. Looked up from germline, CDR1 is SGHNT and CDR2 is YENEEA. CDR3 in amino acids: CASSFQGANTIYF. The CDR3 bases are TGTGCCAGCAGCTTCCAGGGGGCAAACACCATATATTTT.

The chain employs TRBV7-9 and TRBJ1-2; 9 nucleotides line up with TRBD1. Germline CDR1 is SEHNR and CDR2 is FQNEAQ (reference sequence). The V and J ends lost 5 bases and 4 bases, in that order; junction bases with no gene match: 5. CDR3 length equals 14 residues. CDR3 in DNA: TGTGCCAGCAGCGTAGGACAGGGGTCCTATGGCTACACCTTC. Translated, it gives CASSVGQGSYGYTF.

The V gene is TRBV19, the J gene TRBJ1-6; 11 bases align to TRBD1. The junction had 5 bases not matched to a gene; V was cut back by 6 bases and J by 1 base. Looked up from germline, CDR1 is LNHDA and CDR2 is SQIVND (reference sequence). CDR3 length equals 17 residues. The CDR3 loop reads CASRPGQGASYNSPLHF. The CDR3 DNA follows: TGTGCCAGTAGACCCGGACAGGGGGCTTCCTATAATTCACCCCTCCACTTT.

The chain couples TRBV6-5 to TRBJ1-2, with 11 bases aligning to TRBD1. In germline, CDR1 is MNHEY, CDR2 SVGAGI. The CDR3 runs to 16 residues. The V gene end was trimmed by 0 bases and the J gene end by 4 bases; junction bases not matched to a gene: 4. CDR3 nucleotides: TGTGCCAGCAGTTACTCGGGACAGGGGGTGGGCTATGGCTACACCTTC. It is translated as CASSYSGQGVGYGYTF.

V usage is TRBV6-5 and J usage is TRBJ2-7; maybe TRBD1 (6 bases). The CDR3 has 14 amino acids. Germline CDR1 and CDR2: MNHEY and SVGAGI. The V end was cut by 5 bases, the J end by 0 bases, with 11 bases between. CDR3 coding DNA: TGTGCCAGCAGTCGACAGGCCGACTCCTACGAGCAGTACTTC. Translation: CASSRQADSYEQYF.

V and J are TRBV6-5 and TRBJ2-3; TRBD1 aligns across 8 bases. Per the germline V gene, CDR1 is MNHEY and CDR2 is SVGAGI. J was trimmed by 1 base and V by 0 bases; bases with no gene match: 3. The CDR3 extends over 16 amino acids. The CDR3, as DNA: TGTGCCAGCAGTTACTCCGGACAGGGTGGCACAGATACGCAGTATTTT. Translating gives CASSYSGQGGTDTQYF.

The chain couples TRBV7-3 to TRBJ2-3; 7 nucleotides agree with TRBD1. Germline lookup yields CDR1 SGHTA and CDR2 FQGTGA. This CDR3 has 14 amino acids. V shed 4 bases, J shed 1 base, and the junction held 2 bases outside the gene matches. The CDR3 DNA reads TGTGCCAGCAGCTCCGGACAGGGCACAGATACGCAGTATTTT. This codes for CASSSGQGTDTQYF.

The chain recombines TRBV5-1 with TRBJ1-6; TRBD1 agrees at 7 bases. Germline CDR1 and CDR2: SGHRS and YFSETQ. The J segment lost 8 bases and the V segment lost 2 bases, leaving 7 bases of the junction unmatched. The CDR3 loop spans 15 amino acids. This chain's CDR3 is CASSLRGGEDSPLHF. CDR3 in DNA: TGCGCCAGCAGCTTACGAGGGGGCGAGGATTCACCCCTCCACTTT. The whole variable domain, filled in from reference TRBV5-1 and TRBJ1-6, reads KAGVTQTPRYLIKTRGQQVTLSCSPISGHRSVSWYQQTPGQGLQFLFEYFSETQRNKGNFPGRFSGRQFSNSRSEMNVSTLELGDSALYLCASSLRGGEDSPLHFGNGTRLTVT.

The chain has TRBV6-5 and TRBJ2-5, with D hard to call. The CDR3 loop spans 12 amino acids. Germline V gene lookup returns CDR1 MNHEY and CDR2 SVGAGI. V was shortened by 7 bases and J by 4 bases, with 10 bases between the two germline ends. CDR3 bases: TGTGCCAGCACCCGACGAGGAGAGACCCAGTACTTC. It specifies CASTRRGETQYF.

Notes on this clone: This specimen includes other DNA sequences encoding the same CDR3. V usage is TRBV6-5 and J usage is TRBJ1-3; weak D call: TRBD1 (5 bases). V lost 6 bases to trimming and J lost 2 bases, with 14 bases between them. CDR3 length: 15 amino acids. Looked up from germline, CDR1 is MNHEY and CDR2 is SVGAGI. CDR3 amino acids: CASRRGPGAGNTIYF. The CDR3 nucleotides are TGTGCCAGCAGGAGGGGACCGGGGGCTGGAAACACCATATATTTT.

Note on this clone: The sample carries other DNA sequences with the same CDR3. CDR3 nucleotide sequence: TGTGCCAGCAGTTACTCGGGACAGGGGGGGTACGAGCAGTACTTC. Translating it yields CASSYSGQGGYEQYF. V usage is TRBV6-5 and J usage is TRBJ2-7, with 11 bases that match TRBD1. V shed 0 bases and J 4 bases; nucleotides not matched to a gene: 2. Germline CDR1 reads MNHEY; CDR2 reads SVGAGI. The CDR3 is 15 amino acids.

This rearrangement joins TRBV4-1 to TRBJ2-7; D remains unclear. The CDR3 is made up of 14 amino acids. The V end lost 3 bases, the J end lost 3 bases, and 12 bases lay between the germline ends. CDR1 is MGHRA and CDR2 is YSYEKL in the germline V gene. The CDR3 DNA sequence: TGCGCCAGCAGCCAGGAGCTTGTGGGCTACGAGCAGTACTTC. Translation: CASSQELVGYEQYF.

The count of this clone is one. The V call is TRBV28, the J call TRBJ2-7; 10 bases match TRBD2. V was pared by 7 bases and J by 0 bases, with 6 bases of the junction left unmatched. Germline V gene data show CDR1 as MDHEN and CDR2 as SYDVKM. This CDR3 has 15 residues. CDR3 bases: TGTGCCAGCAACGTAGCGGGAGGCCTCTCCTACGAGCAGTACTTC. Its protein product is CASNVAGGLSYEQYF.

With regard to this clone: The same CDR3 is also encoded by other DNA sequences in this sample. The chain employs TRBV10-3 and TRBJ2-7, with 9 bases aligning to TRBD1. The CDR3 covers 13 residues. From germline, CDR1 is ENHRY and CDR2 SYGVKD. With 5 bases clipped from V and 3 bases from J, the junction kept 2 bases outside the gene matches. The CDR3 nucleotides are TGTGCCATCAGTCGGGACAGGGACTACGAGCAGTACTTC. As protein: CAISRDRDYEQYF.

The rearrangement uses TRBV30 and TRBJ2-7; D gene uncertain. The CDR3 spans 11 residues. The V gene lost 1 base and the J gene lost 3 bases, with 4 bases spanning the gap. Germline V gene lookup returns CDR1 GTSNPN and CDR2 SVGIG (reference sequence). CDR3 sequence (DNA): TGTGCCTGGAGTGCCTACTACGAGCAGTACTTC. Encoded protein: CAWSAYYEQYF.

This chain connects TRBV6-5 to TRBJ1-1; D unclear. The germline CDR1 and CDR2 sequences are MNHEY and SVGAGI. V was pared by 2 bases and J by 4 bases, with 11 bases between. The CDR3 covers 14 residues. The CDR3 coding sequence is TGTGCCAGCAGTTACGGTCGGGTCAGCACTGAAGCTTTCTTT. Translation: CASSYGRVSTEAFF.

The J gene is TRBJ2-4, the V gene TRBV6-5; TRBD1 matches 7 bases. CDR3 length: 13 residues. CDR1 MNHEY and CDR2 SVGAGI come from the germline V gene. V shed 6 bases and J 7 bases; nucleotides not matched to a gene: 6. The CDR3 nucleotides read TGTGCCAGCAGACGACAGGGAACGAACATTCAGTACTTC. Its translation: CASRRQGTNIQYF.

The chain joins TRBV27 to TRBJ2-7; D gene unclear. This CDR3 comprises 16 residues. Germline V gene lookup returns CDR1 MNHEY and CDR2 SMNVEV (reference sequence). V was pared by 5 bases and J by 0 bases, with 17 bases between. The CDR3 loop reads CASSEVLDTSSYEQYF. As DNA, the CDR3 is TGTGCCAGCAGTGAAGTATTAGACACGAGCTCCTACGAGCAGTACTTC.